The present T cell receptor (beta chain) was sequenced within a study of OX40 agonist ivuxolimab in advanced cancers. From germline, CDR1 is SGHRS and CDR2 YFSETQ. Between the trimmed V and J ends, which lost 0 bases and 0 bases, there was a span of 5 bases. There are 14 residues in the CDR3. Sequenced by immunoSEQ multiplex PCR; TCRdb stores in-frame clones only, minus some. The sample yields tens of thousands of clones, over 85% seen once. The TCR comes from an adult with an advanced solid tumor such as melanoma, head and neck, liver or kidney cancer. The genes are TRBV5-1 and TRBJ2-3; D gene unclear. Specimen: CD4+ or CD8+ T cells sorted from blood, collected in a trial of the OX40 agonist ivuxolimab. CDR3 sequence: CASSLGHSTDTQYF. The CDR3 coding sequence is TGCGCCAGCAGCTTGGGGCACAGCACAGATACGCAGTATTTT.